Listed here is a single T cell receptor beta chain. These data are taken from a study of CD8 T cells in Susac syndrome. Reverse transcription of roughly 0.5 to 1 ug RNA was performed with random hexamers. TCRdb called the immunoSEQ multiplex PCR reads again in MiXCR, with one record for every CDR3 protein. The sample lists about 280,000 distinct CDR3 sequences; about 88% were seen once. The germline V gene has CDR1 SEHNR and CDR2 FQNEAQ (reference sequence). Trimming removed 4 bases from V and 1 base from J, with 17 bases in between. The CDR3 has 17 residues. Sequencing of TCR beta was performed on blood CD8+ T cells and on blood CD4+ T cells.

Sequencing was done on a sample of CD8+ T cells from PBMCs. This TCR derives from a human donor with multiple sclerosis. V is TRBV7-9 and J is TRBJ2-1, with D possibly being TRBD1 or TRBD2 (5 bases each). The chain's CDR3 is CASSSKGAGGSYNEQFF. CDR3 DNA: TGTGCCAGCAGCTCAAAGGGAGCTGGGGGTTCCTACAATGAGCAGTTCTTC.